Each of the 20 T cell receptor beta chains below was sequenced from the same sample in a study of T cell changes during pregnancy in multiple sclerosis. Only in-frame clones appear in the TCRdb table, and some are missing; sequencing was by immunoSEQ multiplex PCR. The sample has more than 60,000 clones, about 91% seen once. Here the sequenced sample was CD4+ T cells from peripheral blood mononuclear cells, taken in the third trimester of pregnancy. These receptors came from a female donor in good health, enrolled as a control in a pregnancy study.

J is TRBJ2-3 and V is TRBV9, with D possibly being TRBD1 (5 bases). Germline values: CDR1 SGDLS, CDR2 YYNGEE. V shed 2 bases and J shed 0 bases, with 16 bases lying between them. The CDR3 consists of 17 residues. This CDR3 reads CASSVRGHPGSTDTQYF. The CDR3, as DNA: TGTGCCAGCAGCGTGCGTGGGCATCCAGGGAGCACAGATACGCAGTATTTT.

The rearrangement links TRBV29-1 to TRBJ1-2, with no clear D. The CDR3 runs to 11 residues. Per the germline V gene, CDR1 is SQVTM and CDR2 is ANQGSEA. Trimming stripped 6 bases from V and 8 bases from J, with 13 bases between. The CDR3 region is CSVGPTDGYTF. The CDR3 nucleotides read TGCAGCGTGGGCCCGACCGACGGCTACACCTTC.

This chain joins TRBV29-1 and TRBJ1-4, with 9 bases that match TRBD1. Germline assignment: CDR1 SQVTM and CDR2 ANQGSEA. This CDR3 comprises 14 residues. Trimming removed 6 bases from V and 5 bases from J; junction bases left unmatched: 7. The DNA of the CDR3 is TGCAGCGTGCTGGATACAGGGGGCAATGAAAAACTGTTTTTT. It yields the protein CSVLDTGGNEKLFF.

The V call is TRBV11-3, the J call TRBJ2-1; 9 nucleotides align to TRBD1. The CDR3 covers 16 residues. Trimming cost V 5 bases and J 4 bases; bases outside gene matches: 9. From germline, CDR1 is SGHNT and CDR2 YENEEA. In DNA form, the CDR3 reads TGTGCCAGCAGCGTCCCCCGGGACAGGGCTTACAATGAGCAGTTCTTC. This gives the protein CASSVPRDRAYNEQFF. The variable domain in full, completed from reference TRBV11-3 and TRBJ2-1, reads EAGVVQSPRYKIIEKKQPVAFWCNPISGHNTLYWYLQNLGQGPELLIRYENEEAVDDSQLPKDRFSAERLKGVDSTLKIQPAELGDSAVYLCASSVPRDRAYNEQFFGPGTRLTVL.

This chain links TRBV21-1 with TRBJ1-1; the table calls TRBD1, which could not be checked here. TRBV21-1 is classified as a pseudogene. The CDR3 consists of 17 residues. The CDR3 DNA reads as TGTGGAAAACAGGGGGGGGTCGGGGGACACCGACTAACTGAAGCTTTCTTT. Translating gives CGKQGGVGGHRLTEAFF.

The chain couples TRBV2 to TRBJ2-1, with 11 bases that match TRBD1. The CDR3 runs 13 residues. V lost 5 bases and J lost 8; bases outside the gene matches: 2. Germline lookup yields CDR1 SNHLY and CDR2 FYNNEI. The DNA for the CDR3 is TGTGCCAGCAGTCGGACAGGGGGCGATGAGCAGTTCTTC. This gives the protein CASSRTGGDEQFF.

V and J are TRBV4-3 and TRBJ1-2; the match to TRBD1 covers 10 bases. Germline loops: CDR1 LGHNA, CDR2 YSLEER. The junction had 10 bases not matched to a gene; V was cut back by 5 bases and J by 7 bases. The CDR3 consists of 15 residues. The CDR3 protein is CASSASGTGVGGYTF. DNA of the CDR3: TGCGCCAGCAGCGCCTCCGGGACAGGGGTAGGTGGCTACACCTTC.

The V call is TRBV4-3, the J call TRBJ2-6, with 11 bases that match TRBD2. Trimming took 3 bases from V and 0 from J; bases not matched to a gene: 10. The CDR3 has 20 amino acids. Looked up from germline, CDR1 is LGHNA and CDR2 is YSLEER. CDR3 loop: CASSQTYSGTSGSGANVLTF. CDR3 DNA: TGCGCCAGCAGCCAGACTTACTCCGGGACTAGCGGCTCTGGGGCCAACGTCCTGACTTTC.

This CDR3 reads CASSTDRSTNEKLFF. In DNA form, the CDR3 reads TGTGCCAGCAGCACGGACAGGTCCACTAATGAAAAACTGTTTTTT. The V gene is TRBV7-8, the J gene TRBJ1-4; 7 bases line up with TRBD1. V lost 5 bases, J lost 2 bases, and 5 bases stayed unmatched. Germline loops: CDR1 SGHVS, CDR2 FQNEAQ. The CDR3 length is 15 residues. Complete variable domain (other parts from reference TRBV7-8 and TRBJ1-4): GAGVSQSPRYKVAKRGQDVALRCDPISGHVSLFWYQQALGQGPEFLTYFQNEAQLDKSGLPSDRFFAERPEGSVSTLKIQRTQQEDSAVYLCASSTDRSTNEKLFFGSGTQLSVL.

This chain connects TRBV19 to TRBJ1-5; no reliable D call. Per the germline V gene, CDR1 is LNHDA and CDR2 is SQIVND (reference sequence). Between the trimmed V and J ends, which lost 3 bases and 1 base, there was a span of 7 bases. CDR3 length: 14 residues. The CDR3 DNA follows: TGTGCCAGTAGTATCGTGGCCAGCAATCAGCCCCAGCATTTT. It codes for CASSIVASNQPQHF.

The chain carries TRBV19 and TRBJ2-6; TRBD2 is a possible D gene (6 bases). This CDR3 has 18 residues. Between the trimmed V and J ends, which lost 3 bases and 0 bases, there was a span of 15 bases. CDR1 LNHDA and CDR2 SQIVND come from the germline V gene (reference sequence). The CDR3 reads CASSMEGYLSSGANVLTF. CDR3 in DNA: TGTGCCAGTAGTATGGAGGGCTACTTGAGCTCTGGGGCCAACGTCCTGACTTTC.

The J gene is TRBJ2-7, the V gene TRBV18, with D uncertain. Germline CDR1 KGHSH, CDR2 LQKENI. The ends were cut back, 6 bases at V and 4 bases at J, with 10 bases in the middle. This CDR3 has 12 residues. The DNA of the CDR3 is TGTGCCAGCTCCCCAGACACATACGAGCAGTACTTC. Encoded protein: CASSPDTYEQYF.

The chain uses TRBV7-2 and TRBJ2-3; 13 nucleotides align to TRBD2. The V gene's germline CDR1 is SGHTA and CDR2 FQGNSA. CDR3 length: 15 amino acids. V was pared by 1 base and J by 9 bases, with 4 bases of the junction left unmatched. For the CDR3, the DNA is TGTGCCAGCAGCTTAGAACGGACTAGCGGGGGAACGCAGTATTTT. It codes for CASSLERTSGGTQYF. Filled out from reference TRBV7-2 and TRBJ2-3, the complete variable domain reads GAGVSQSPSNKVTEKGKDVELRCDPISGHTALYWYRQSLGQGLEFLIYFQGNSAPDKSGLPSDRFSAERTGGSVSTLTIQRTQQEDSAVYLCASSLERTSGGTQYFGPGTRLTVL.

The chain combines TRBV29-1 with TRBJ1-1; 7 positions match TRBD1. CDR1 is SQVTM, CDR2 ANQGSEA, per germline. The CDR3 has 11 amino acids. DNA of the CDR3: TGCACCGGGACAGCGAACACTGAAGCTTTCTTT. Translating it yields CTGTANTEAFF. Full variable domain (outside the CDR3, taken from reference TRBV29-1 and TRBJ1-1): SAVISQKPSRDICQRGTSLTIQCQVDSQVTMMFWYRQQPGQSLTLIATANQGSEATYESGFVIDKFPISRPNLTFSTLTVSNMSPEDSSIYLCTGTANTEAFFGQGTRLTVV.

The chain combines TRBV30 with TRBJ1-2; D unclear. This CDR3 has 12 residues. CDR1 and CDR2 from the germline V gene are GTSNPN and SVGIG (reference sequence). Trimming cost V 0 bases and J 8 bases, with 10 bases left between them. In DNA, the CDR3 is TGTGCCTGGAGTGTCGGAGGGAAAGGCTACACCTTC. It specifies CAWSVGGKGYTF. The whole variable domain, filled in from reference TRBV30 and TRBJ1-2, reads SQTIHQWPATLVQPVGSPLSLECTVEGTSNPNLYWYRQAAGRGLQLLFYSVGIGQISSEVPQNLSASRPQDRQFILSSKKLLLSDSGFYLCAWSVGGKGYTFGSGTRLTVV.

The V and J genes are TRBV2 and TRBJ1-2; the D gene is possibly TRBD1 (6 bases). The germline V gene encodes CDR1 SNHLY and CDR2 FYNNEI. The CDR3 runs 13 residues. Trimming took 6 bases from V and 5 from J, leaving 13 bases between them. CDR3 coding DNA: TGTGCCAGCAGGCGGGGGACATTATATGGCTACACCTTC. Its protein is CASRRGTLYGYTF.

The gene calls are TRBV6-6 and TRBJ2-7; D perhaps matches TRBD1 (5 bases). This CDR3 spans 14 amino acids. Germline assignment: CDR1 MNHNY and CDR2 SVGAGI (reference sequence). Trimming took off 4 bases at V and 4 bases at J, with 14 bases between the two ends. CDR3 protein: CASSFRVVEYEQYF. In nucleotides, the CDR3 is TGTGCCAGCAGTTTCAGGGTGGTCGAGTACGAGCAGTACTTC.

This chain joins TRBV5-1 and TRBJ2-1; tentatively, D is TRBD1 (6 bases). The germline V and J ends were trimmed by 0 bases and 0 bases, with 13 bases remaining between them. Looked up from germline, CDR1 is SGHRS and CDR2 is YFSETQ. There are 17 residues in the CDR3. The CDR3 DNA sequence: TGCGCCAGCAGCTTGGATTCAGGGGTCGCCTCCTACAATGAGCAGTTCTTC. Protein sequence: CASSLDSGVASYNEQFF.

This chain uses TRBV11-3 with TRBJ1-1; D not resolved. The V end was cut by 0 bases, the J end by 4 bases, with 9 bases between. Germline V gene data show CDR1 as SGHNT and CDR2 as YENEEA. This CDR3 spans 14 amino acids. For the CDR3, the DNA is TGTGCCAGCAGCTTAGAGGGCTTAGGCACTGAAGCTTTCTTT. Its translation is CASSLEGLGTEAFF. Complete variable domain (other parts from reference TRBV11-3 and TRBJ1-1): EAGVVQSPRYKIIEKKQPVAFWCNPISGHNTLYWYLQNLGQGPELLIRYENEEAVDDSQLPKDRFSAERLKGVDSTLKIQPAELGDSAVYLCASSLEGLGTEAFFGQGTRLTVV.

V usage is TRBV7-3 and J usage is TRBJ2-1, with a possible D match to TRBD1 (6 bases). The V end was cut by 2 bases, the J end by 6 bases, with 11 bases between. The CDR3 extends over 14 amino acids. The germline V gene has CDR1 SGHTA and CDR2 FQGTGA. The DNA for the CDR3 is TGTGCCAGCAGCTTAGGGCAGGGGCGCAATGAGCAGTTCTTC. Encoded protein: CASSLGQGRNEQFF.